In this sample, the clone carrying this T cell receptor beta chain turned up a few times. Its specificity is not known. The germline gives CDR1 LGHNA, CDR2 YNFKEQ. V lost 1 base to trimming and J lost 0 bases, with 12 bases between them. This CDR3 spans 16 amino acids. These data belong to a study of blood T cells in healthy people across ages. Study-wide points: Researchers report that TCR beta diversity correlated strongly with naive T cell percentage.

A sample-barcoded 5' primer and a J-beta primer mix were used in a second PCR of about 7 to 12 cycles. TCRdb independently ran MiXCR on the 5' RACE reads; one entry per CDR3 protein. The table lists around 1,800,000 distinct CDR3 sequences, roughly two fifths of them singletons. V usage is TRBV4-2 and J usage is TRBJ1-1; possibly TRBD1 for D (5 bases). The sequencing sample was made of blood. The sequence came from a human donor in good health. The DNA of the CDR3 is TGTGCCAGCAGCCAAGTCCGGCCGGGGGTGAACACTGAAGCTTTCTTT. Residues: CASSQVRPGVNTEAFF.